Detailed here is one TCR beta chain. Its antigen is currently unknown. This entry is derived from a study of shared clonotypes between healthy human individuals. Broader study findings: When compared with the clonotypes that were shared by all four sorted-subset donors, the non-shared clonotypes turned out to have lower generation probabilities.

This CDR3 is built from 14 residues. V was shortened by 7 bases and J by 1 base, with 12 bases between the two germline ends. Germline V gene data show CDR1 as MDHEN and CDR2 as SYDVKM. Sequenced by immunoSEQ multiplex PCR; TCRdb stores in-frame clones only, minus some. The sample consists of approximately 2.3 million clones, approximately 93% of them appearing once. The chain couples TRBV28 to TRBJ2-3, with D possibly matching TRBD2 (5 bases). Specimen: naive CD4+ T cells from PBMCs. This sample's subset: CD45RA+ positively selected. This clonotype was sampled from a man aged 18 to 29 in good health. Some clones in this sample may be carry-over from other donors' samples. The CDR3 DNA follows: TGTGCCAGCATGGTACCCGGGGGCACAGATACGCAGTATTTT. Translated, it gives CASMVPGGTDTQYF.